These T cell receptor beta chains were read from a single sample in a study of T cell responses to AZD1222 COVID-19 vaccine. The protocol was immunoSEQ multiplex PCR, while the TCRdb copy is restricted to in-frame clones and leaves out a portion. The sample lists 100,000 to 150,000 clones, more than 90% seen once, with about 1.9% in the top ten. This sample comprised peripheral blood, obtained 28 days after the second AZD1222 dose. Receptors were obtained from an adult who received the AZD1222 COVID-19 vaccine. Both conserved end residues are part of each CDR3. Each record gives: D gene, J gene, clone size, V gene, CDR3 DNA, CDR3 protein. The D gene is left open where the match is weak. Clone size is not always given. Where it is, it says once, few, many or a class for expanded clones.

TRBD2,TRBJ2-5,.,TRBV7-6,TGTGCCAGCAGCTTAGCCCCTACTAGCGGGGGGGAGACCCAGTACTTC,CASSLAPTSGGETQYF
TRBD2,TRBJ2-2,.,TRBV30,TGTGCCCTTTCTCCGACTAGCGGGACCACCGGGGAGCTGTTTTTT,CALSPTSGTTGELFF
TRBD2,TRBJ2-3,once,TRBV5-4,TGTGCCAGCAGCTCAGGACTAGCGGGAGGGCCGGAGACAGATACGCAGTATTTT,CASSSGLAGGPETDTQYF
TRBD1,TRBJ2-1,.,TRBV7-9,TGTGCCAGCAGCCCCGGACAGGGGGGCAATGAGCAGTTCTTC,CASSPGQGGNEQFF
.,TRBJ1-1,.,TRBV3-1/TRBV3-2,TGTGCCAGCAGCCAAGCCCGAGGGATAATGAACACTGAAGCTTTCTTT,CASSQARGIMNTEAFF
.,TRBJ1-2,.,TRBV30,TGTGCCTGGAGTCCTCCAGGGCGCTATGGCTACACCTTC,CAWSPPGRYGYTF
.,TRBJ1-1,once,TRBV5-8,TGTGCCAGCAGCCCGGGGCCGAACACTGAAGCTTTCTTT,CASSPGPNTEAFF
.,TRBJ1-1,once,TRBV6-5,TGTGCCAGCAGGCTGGGGGCCCCGAACACTGAAGCTTTCTTT,CASRLGAPNTEAFF
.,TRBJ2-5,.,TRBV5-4,TGTGCCAGCAGCTTGGCCTCCGGGCTCAAAGAGACCCAGTACTTC,CASSLASGLKETQYF
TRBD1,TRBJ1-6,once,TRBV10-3,TGTGCCATCAGTGTAGGGACAGGGAGGTCCCATTCACCCCTCCACTTT,CAISVGTGRSHSPLHF
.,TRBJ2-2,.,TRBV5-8,TGTGCCAGCAGCTTGTTTCAGGGCGCGTCCGGGGAGCTGTTTTTT,CASSLFQGASGELFF
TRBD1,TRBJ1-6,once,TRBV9,TGTGCCAGCAGTGGACAGGGAACTAATTCACCCCTCCACTTT,CASSGQGTNSPLHF
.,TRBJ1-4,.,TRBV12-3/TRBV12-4,TGTGCCAGCAGTTTTTATGAAAAACTGTTTTTT,CASSFYEKLFF
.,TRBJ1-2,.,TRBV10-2,TGCGCCACCTTACCAACCCCCTTTGGCGGCTACACCTTC,CATLPTPFGGYTF
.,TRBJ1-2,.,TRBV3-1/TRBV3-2,TGTGCCAGCAGCCCCTATCAAGAAGTTGGCCCAAACTATGGCTACACCTTC,CASSPYQEVGPNYGYTF